This T cell receptor beta chain was retrieved from a study of shared clonotypes between healthy human individuals. Notes on the study in general: Among donors, the sharing of clonotypes was expected to be influenced by sequencing depth. Across subsets, estimated richness was generally greater for naive than for memory populations.

In replicate PCRs of sorted subsets, around 0.2 ug DNA, some 28,000 T cell genomes, was used. Sequencing was performed with immunoSEQ multiplex PCR; in TCRdb, only in-frame clones are kept and a portion is missing. Of 2,500,000 or so clones in the sample, approximately 94% were seen once. The CDR3 extends over 14 amino acids. The V end lost 9 bases, the J end lost 2 bases, and 11 bases lay between the germline ends. CDR1 is LNHDA and CDR2 is SQIVND in the germline V gene (reference sequence). This clone was counted between two and nine times. What it binds is unknown. This chain uses TRBV19 with TRBJ2-6, with D perhaps TRBD1 (6 bases). The source of this sequence is a man younger than 30 in good health. Some clones in this sample may be carry-over from other donors' samples. Sequencing was performed on naive CD4+ T cells from PBMCs. Subset in this sample: CD45RA+ positively selected. CDR3 protein: CASGQGTGANVLTF. CDR3 sequence (DNA): TGTGCCAGCGGGCAGGGGACTGGGGCCAACGTCCTGACTTTC.